This passage covers 8 T cell receptor beta chains from one sample sequenced in a study of high-grade serous ovarian cancer treatment subgroups. Tumor samples were taken before definitive surgery or chemotherapy. Clones were sequenced by immunoSEQ multiplex PCR, and TCRdb holds only the in-frame ones, with some missing. The profile shows approximately 5,000 clones, around 66% of them singletons. The sequencing sample was made of tumor tissue. The receptor source for this set is a human donor with high-grade serous ovarian cancer.

V usage is TRBV4-1 and J usage is TRBJ1-5; no definite D call. Germline lookup yields CDR1 MGHRA and CDR2 YSYEKL. Trimming removed 1 base at V and 4 bases at J, with 5 bases between. The CDR3 length is 13 residues. The CDR3 loop is CASSQAPNQPQHF. The CDR3 DNA follows: TGCGCCAGCAGCCAAGCTCCTAATCAGCCCCAGCATTTT.

The chain is built from TRBV13 and TRBJ1-5, with 7 bases that match TRBD1. Germline CDR1 PRHDT, CDR2 FYEKMQ (reference sequence). The CDR3 loop spans 15 amino acids. Losses at the gene ends were 0 bases for V and 5 bases for J; bases not matched to a gene: 4. The CDR3 is CASSLGTGNDQPQHF. As DNA, the CDR3 is TGTGCCAGCAGCTTAGGGACAGGGAACGATCAGCCCCAGCATTTT.

This chain connects TRBV6-5 to TRBJ1-2; the D gene is possibly TRBD1 (5 bases). V lost 6 bases, J lost 5 bases, and 16 bases lay in between. CDR3 length: 14 amino acids. Germline values: CDR1 MNHEY, CDR2 SVGAGI. Here the CDR3 DNA reads TGTGCCAGCAGAGCCGGGACGGTGAGGTATGGCTACACCTTC. It specifies CASRAGTVRYGYTF.

The chain employs TRBV13 and TRBJ1-1, with D possibly matching TRBD1 (5 bases). The CDR3 runs to 14 residues. V lost 1 base and J lost 2, with 8 bases in between. CDR1 and CDR2 from the germline V gene are PRHDT and FYEKMQ (reference sequence). CDR3: CASSLVGANTEAFF. The CDR3 DNA is TGTGCCAGCAGCTTAGTTGGGGCTAACACTGAAGCTTTCTTT.

This sequence joins TRBV28 and TRBJ1-3; D is unclear. Germline V gene sequence: CDR1 MDHEN, CDR2 SYDVKM. Trimming left V 7 bases short and J 0 bases short, with 10 bases between. The CDR3 covers 14 residues. The CDR3 region is CASTPSGSGNTIYF. CDR3 DNA sequence: TGTGCCAGCACCCCCAGTGGCTCTGGAAACACCATATATTTT.

The J gene is TRBJ1-1, the V gene TRBV7-2; D might be TRBD1 (5 bases). Germline CDR1 SGHTA, CDR2 FQGNSA. The CDR3 is 12 residues long. V was pared by 1 base and J by 11 bases, with 11 bases between. CDR3 protein: CASSLGPGGAFF. The CDR3 DNA is TGTGCCAGCAGCTTAGGGCCGGGGGGTGCTTTCTTT. Based on the CDR3 plus reference TRBV7-2 and TRBJ1-1, the full variable domain is GAGVSQSPSNKVTEKGKDVELRCDPISGHTALYWYRQSLGQGLEFLIYFQGNSAPDKSGLPSDRFSAERTGGSVSTLTIQRTQQEDSAVYLCASSLGPGGAFFGQGTRLTVV.

The V and J genes are TRBV11-3 and TRBJ2-5; no firm D call. The better agreement between TRBJ2-7 and the DNA end casts doubt on the J call. Looked up from germline, CDR1 is SGHNT and CDR2 is YENEEA. The CDR3 is 10 amino acids. Written as DNA, the CDR3 is TGTGCCAGCGACCACTACGAGCAGTACTTC. As protein: CASDHYEQYF.

This clone has a handful of counts. J is TRBJ1-2 and V is TRBV7-9; D gene unclear. Trimming stripped 3 bases from V and 5 bases from J, with 16 bases between. Germline values: CDR1 SEHNR, CDR2 FQNEAQ (reference sequence). The CDR3 length is 15 residues. The CDR3, as DNA: TGTGCCAGCAGCTTGAGGCAGAATTCATATTATGGCTACACCTTC. Residues: CASSLRQNSYYGYTF.